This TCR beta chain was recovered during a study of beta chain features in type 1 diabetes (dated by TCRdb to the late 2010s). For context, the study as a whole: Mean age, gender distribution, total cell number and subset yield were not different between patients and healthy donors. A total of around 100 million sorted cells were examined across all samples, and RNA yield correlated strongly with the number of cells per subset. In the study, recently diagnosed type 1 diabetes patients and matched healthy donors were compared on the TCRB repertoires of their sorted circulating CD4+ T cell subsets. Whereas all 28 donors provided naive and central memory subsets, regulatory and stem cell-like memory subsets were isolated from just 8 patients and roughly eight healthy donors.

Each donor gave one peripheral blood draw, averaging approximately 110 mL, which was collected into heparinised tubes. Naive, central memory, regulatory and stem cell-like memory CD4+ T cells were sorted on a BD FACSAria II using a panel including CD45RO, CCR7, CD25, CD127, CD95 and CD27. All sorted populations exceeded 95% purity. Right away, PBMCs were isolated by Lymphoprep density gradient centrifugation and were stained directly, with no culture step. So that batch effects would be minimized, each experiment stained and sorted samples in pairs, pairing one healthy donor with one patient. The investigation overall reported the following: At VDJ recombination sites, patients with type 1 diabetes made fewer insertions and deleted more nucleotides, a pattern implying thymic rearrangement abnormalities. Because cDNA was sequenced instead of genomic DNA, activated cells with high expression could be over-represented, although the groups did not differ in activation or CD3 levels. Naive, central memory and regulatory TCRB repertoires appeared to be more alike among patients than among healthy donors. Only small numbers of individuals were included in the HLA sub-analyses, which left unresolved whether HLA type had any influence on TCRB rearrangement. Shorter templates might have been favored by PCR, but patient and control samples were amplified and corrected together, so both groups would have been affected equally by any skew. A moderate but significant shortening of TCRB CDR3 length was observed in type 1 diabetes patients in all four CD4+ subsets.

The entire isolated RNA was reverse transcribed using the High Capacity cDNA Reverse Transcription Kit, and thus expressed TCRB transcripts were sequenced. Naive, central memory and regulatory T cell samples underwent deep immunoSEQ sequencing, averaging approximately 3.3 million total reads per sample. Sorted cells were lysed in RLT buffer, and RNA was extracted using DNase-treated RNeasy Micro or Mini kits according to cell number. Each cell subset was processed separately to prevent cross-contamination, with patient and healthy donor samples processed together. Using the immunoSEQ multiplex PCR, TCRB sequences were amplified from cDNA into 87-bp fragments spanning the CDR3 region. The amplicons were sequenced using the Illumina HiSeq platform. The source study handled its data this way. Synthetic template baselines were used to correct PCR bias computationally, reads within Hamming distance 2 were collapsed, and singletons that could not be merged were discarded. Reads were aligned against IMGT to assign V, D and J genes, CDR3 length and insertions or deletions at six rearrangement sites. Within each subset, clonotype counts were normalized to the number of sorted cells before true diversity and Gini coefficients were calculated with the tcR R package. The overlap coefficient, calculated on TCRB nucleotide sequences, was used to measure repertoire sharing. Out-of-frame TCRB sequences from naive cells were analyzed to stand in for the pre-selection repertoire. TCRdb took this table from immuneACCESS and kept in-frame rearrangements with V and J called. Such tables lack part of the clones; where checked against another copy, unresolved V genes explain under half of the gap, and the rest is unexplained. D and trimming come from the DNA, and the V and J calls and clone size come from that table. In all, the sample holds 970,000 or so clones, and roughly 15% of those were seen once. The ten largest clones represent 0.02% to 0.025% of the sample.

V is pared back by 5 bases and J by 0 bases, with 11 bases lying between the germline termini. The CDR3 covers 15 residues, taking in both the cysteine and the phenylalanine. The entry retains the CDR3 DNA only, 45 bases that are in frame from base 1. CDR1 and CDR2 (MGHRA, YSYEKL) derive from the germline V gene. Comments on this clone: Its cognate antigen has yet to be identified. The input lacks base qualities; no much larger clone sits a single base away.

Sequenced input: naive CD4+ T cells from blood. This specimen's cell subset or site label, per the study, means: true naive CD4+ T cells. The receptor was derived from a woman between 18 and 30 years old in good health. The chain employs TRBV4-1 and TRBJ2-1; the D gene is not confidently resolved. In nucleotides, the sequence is TGCGCCAGCAGCTCCCTGGGCGGCTCCTACAATGAGCAGTTCTTC. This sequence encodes CASSSLGGSYNEQFF.